This T cell receptor beta chain was recorded in a study of blood T cell repertoires in COVID-19. Study-level background: Spain, Italy and the United States supplied samples that represented acute and convalescent COVID-19.

The CDR3 is 13 amino acids. The V segment lost 8 bases and the J segment 9 bases; nucleotides outside the gene matches: 10. Germline V gene sequence: CDR1 ENHRY, CDR2 SYGVKD. This clone showed up just a few times. How the authors handled the data: It was from reference gene primer amplification that nucleated cell counts were estimated. Profiled with immunoSEQ multiplex PCR; TCRdb holds only in-frame clones, not every one. The D gene and trimming were derived from the DNA, and the V and J assignments and clone size from that table. The table records 300,000 to 450,000 clones, 81% of them present only once.

The chain is built from TRBV10-3 and TRBJ2-1, with TRBD1 identical over 7 bases. This clonotype originated in a human donor with acute or convalescent COVID-19. The donor label of this sample is uncertain. Sequenced input: peripheral blood. The CDR3 DNA follows: TGTGCCATCGAAGGACAGGAGCAGGGTGAGCAGTTCTTC. Translation: CAIEGQEQGEQFF.